The 14 T cell receptor beta chains reported below all come from one sample, sequenced in a study of T cell repertoires in cytomegalovirus infection. TCRdb used MiXCR to reprocess the reads, holding one entry per CDR3 protein. The table includes 370,000 or so distinct CDR3 sequences, roughly 34% detected once. For these receptors, no antigen is known. Sequencing used cultured PBMCs, obtained from culture after CMV antigen stimulation. The receptor source for this set is a human donor in good health (CMV status not recorded). Some clones in this sample may be carry-over from other donors' samples.

This clonotype was seen a handful of times. The CDR3 protein is CASSEITEAFF. The CDR3 DNA reads TGTGCCAGCAGCGAGATAACCGAAGCTTTCTTT. The V gene is TRBV2, the J gene TRBJ1-1; no clear D. Trimming removed 6 bases from V and 8 bases from J, with 10 bases in between. There are 11 residues in the CDR3. Germline CDR1 and CDR2: SNHLY and FYNNEI.

This clonotype was observed a few times. The chain recombines TRBV27 with TRBJ2-4; TRBD1 agrees at 10 bases. V shed 6 bases and J 7 bases; nucleotides not matched to a gene: 3. Germline V gene sequence: CDR1 MNHEY, CDR2 SMNVEV (reference sequence). The CDR3 runs to 13 residues. This CDR3 is CASSPGQGNIQYF. For the CDR3, the DNA is TGTGCCAGCAGCCCGGGACAGGGGAACATTCAGTACTTC.

Only a few counts were recorded for this clonotype. The rearrangement joins TRBV19 to TRBJ2-5, with TRBD2 as a possible D gene (5 bases). The germline V gene has CDR1 LNHDA and CDR2 SQIVND (reference sequence). The CDR3 sequence is 16 residues long. Trimming took 6 bases from V and 0 from J, leaving 17 bases between them. The CDR3 sequence: CASRPISGKDQETQYF. CDR3 nucleotides: TGTGCCAGTAGACCCATTTCGGGGAAGGACCAAGAGACCCAGTACTTC.

The chain's CDR3 is CSARDLASLQEQYF. The CDR3 coding sequence is TGCAGTGCTAGAGATTTGGCTAGTCTTCAAGAGCAGTACTTC. The J gene is TRBJ2-7, the V gene TRBV20-1; unclear D gene. V lost 0 bases, J lost 7 bases, and 16 bases lay in between. Germline CDR1 and CDR2: DFQATT and SNEGSKA (reference sequence). This CDR3 has 14 residues.

This clonotype was seen a handful of times. The chain has TRBV7-6 and TRBJ2-7, with 8 bases aligning to TRBD2. CDR1 SGHVS and CDR2 FNYEAQ come from the germline V gene. The CDR3 spans 15 residues. V shed 5 bases, J shed 3 bases, and the junction held 9 bases outside the gene matches. CDR3: CASSQFSGTYYEQYF. The CDR3 DNA reads TGTGCCAGCAGCCAGTTTAGCGGGACATACTACGAGCAGTACTTC.

This clonotype was seen repeatedly, ten times or more. The chain has TRBV19 and TRBJ1-2; D remains unclear. Germline loops: CDR1 LNHDA, CDR2 SQIVND (reference sequence). CDR3 length: 18 amino acids. Trimming shortened V by 6 bases and J by 0 bases, and 23 bases separated the two germline ends. In nucleotides, the CDR3 is TGTGCCAGTAGACTCTCCGATCTTCCGCGAGGCTCTAACTATGGCTACACCTTC. This encodes CASRLSDLPRGSNYGYTF. The whole variable domain, filled in from reference TRBV19 and TRBJ1-2, reads DGGITQSPKYLFRKEGQNVTLSCEQNLNHDAMYWYRQDPGQGLRLIYYSQIVNDFQKGDIAEGYSVSREKKESFPLTVTSAQKNPTAFYLCASRLSDLPRGSNYGYTFGSGTRLTVV.

This clonotype was seen repeatedly, ten times or more. The V call is TRBV7-2, the J call TRBJ1-1, with TRBD1 as a possible D gene (5 bases). The CDR3 runs to 14 residues. The V end lost 5 bases, the J end lost 8 bases, and 18 bases lay between the germline ends. CDR1 is SGHTA and CDR2 is FQGNSA in the germline V gene. CDR3 in DNA: TGTGCCAGCAGCCCCCTTGGCCAGGGACTAGAAGCTTTCTTT. Its protein product is CASSPLGQGLEAFF.

V and J are TRBV7-3 and TRBJ2-7; TRBD1 matches at 7 bases. The CDR3 is made up of 16 amino acids. The J segment lost 7 bases and the V segment lost 5 bases, leaving 17 bases of the junction unmatched. CDR1 is SGHTA, CDR2 FQGTGA, per germline. CDR3 bases: TGTGCCAGCAGCCCCGCTGGTGGGACAGCGGAGAGGGAGCAGTACTTC. Protein product: CASSPAGGTAEREQYF.

DNA of the CDR3: TGCGCCAGCAGCCGCGCCCCCGACAACTCCTACGAGCAGTACTTC. The encoded protein is CASSRAPDNSYEQYF. The chain links TRBV5-1 to TRBJ2-7; no clear D. The CDR3 runs to 15 residues. Trimming removed 4 bases from V and 0 bases from J, with 14 bases in between. Germline loops: CDR1 SGHRS, CDR2 YFSETQ.

The chain couples TRBV6-1 to TRBJ1-4; 7 nucleotides agree with TRBD1. Germline values: CDR1 MNHNS, CDR2 SASEGT. The CDR3 is 14 amino acids. Losses at the gene ends were 8 bases for V and 1 base for J; bases not matched to a gene: 4. This CDR3 reads CASLNRGTNEKLFF. CDR3 sequence (DNA): TGTGCCAGCCTTAACAGGGGAACTAATGAAAAACTGTTTTTT.

This clonotype has just a few counts. The chain employs TRBV7-2 and TRBJ2-3; D possibly corresponds to TRBD2 (6 bases). The CDR3 loop spans 16 amino acids. Per germline, CDR1 SGHTA and CDR2 FQGNSA. V dropped 3 bases and J dropped 3 bases, with 16 bases sitting between them. For the CDR3, the DNA is TGTGCCAGCAGCTTCTTCAGCGGGCTGGGGACAGATACGCAGTATTTT. Residues: CASSFFSGLGTDTQYF.

This clonotype occurred a few times. The rearrangement links TRBV7-6 to TRBJ2-1, with TRBD2 matching over 13 bases. Germline V lookup: CDR1 SGHVS, CDR2 FNYEAQ. The CDR3 covers 15 residues. V shed 5 bases and J 6 bases; nucleotides not matched to a gene: 4. Here the CDR3 reads CASSRLAGGPNEQFF. CDR3 sequence (DNA): TGTGCCAGCAGCCGACTAGCGGGGGGACCCAATGAGCAGTTCTTC.

This clonotype was seen a handful of times. The chain has TRBV7-2 and TRBJ2-1; no clear D. The V end was cut by 3 bases, the J end by 6 bases, with 15 bases between. CDR3 length: 15 residues. Germline CDR1 and CDR2: SGHTA and FQGNSA. CDR3: CASSFSISDSNEQFF. CDR3 in DNA: TGTGCCAGCAGCTTCTCGATCTCAGATTCCAATGAGCAGTTCTTC. Using reference TRBV7-2 and TRBJ2-1 for the parts outside the CDR3, the full variable domain is GAGVSQSPSNKVTEKGKDVELRCDPISGHTALYWYRQSLGQGLEFLIYFQGNSAPDKSGLPSDRFSAERTGGSVSTLTIQRTQQEDSAVYLCASSFSISDSNEQFFGPGTRLTVL.

This clonotype was detected a few times. The rearrangement links TRBV7-8 to TRBJ2-3; D unclear. Germline CDR1 is SGHVS and CDR2 is FQNEAQ. CDR3 length equals 15 residues. The V and J ends lost 2 bases and 2 bases respectively, with 11 bases between them. The DNA of the CDR3 is TGTGCCAGCAGCTTAAATCGCATCGCCACAGATACGCAGTATTTT. Translation gives CASSLNRIATDTQYF.